Listed here are 18 T cell receptor beta chains from one sample, sequenced in a study of T cell changes during pregnancy in multiple sclerosis. Assay used: immunoSEQ multiplex PCR; TCRdb lists only in-frame clones, some missing. This sample has roughly 64,000 clones; 80% to 95% occur once, and the top ten carry approximately 6.6%. The specimen was peripheral blood, collected in the third trimester of pregnancy. These TCRs come from a female donor in good health, enrolled as a control in a pregnancy study.

This chain uses TRBV6-5 with TRBJ1-2; the D gene is possibly TRBD1 (6 bases). This CDR3 contains 13 residues. The V end was cut by 4 bases, the J end by 4 bases, with 10 bases between. The germline CDR1 and CDR2 sequences are MNHEY and SVGAGI. Here the CDR3 DNA reads TGTGCCAGCAGTTCAGGACAGTTCTATGGCTACACCTTC. Encoded protein: CASSSGQFYGYTF.

The chain uses TRBV27 and TRBJ2-7, with D perhaps matching TRBD1 (6 bases). V lost 7 bases to trimming and J lost 7 bases, with 26 bases between them. The germline V gene encodes CDR1 MNHEY and CDR2 SMNVEV (reference sequence). The CDR3 is 16 residues long. The CDR3 DNA reads TGTGCCAGCACCCCCGGCCAGCTGGGGGCGCAGGAAGAGCAGTACTTC. Amino acid sequence: CASTPGQLGAQEEQYF.

The gene calls are TRBV18 and TRBJ1-2; D gene uncertain. Germline values: CDR1 KGHSH, CDR2 LQKENI. Trimming stripped 0 bases from V and 4 bases from J, with 12 bases between. The CDR3 has 15 amino acids. CDR3 residues: CASSPPEVGPYGYTF. The CDR3, as DNA: TGTGCCAGCTCACCACCGGAGGTAGGGCCCTATGGCTACACCTTC.

The chain recombines TRBV5-1 with TRBJ2-7; D gene uncertain. Trimming removed 4 bases at V and 0 bases at J, with 11 bases between. The CDR3 extends over 14 amino acids. From germline, CDR1 is SGHRS and CDR2 YFSETQ. The CDR3 nucleotides read TGCGCCAGCAGCCCTTCCGGGTCCTCCTACGAGCAGTACTTC. It specifies CASSPSGSSYEQYF.

This chain uses TRBV11-2 with TRBJ1-5; the D is unclear. The CDR3 is 15 amino acids. V gave up 1 base and J gave up 4 bases, with 11 bases separating them. CDR1 and CDR2 (germline): SGHAT, FQNNGV. The CDR3 DNA sequence: TGTGCCAGCAGCTTAGGTGGGAGTACAAATCAGCCCCAGCATTTT. This gives the protein CASSLGGSTNQPQHF.

V and J are TRBV18 and TRBJ2-7, with 9 bases that match TRBD2. V was clipped by 4 bases and J by 6 bases; unmatched bases: 10. CDR3 length equals 15 residues. Germline CDR1 is KGHSH and CDR2 is LQKENI. CDR3 loop: CASSRIGTSSIEQYF. The CDR3 coding sequence is TGTGCCAGCTCACGCATAGGGACTAGCTCCATCGAGCAGTACTTC. The entire variable domain, with the rest obtained from reference TRBV18 and TRBJ2-7, is as follows: NAGVMQNPRHLVRRRGQEARLRCSPMKGHSHVYWYRQLPEEGLKFMVYLQKENIIDESGMPKERFSAEFPKEGPSILRIQQVVRGDSAAYFCASSRIGTSSIEQYFGPGTRLTVT.

CDR3: CASSIPREKGSPLHF. Written as DNA, the CDR3 is TGTGCCAGTAGTATCCCCAGGGAAAAAGGCTCACCCCTCCACTTT. The genes are TRBV19 and TRBJ1-6; D perhaps matches TRBD1 (5 bases). The CDR3 covers 15 residues. V dropped 3 bases and J dropped 10 bases, with 16 bases sitting between them. The germline gives CDR1 LNHDA, CDR2 SQIVND (reference sequence).

The chain joins TRBV29-1 to TRBJ1-1, with unresolved D. CDR1 is SQVTM, CDR2 ANQGSEA, per germline. This CDR3 has 13 amino acids. V lost 4 bases, J lost 0 bases, and 9 bases lay in between. The CDR3, as DNA: TGCAGCGTTGTAATTTCGTTGAACACTGAAGCTTTCTTT. Protein: CSVVISLNTEAFF. The full variable domain, rest sourced from reference TRBV29-1 and TRBJ1-1, is SAVISQKPSRDICQRGTSLTIQCQVDSQVTMMFWYRQQPGQSLTLIATANQGSEATYESGFVIDKFPISRPNLTFSTLTVSNMSPEDSSIYLCSVVISLNTEAFFGQGTRLTVV.

The chain links TRBV7-9 to TRBJ2-3, with D uncertain. Germline V gives CDR1 SEHNR, CDR2 FQNEAQ (reference sequence). V dropped 6 bases and J dropped 5 bases, with 9 bases sitting between them. The CDR3 runs 12 residues. In nucleotides, the CDR3 is TGTGCCAGCAGGCGACATGAAGATACGCAGTATTTT. Protein product: CASRRHEDTQYF.

Details on this clone: One end of the junction fails to match germline, which may point to a read error. The rearrangement uses TRBV20-1 and TRBJ1-1; D not resolved. The CDR3 runs to 11 residues. Germline CDR1 and CDR2: DFQATT and SNEGSKA (reference sequence). CDR3 region: CSARGPTGRIF. The CDR3 nucleotides read TGCAGTGCTAGAGGCCCCACTGGGAGGATCTTT.

Here the CDR3 DNA reads TGTGCCAGCAGAGGCCGACAGGGGCCGAATGAAAAACTGTTTTTT. Translating it yields CASRGRQGPNEKLFF. The chain links TRBV2 to TRBJ1-4; 8 bases align to TRBD1. Trimming at V came to 6 bases and at J to 5 bases, leaving 8 bases not matched to a gene. From germline, CDR1 is SNHLY and CDR2 FYNNEI. The CDR3 is 15 amino acids.

The chain employs TRBV27 and TRBJ2-7; TRBD2 matches 8 bases. The CDR3 covers 15 residues. With 2 bases clipped from V and 2 bases from J, the junction kept 5 bases outside the gene matches. Germline CDR1 MNHEY, CDR2 SMNVEV (reference sequence). The CDR3 loop reads CASSLNRGGPYEQYF. The CDR3 DNA reads TGTGCCAGCAGTTTAAATCGGGGGGGCCCCTACGAGCAGTACTTC.

The CDR3 protein is CASSAWESNTEAFF. In DNA form, the CDR3 reads TGTGCCAGCAGCGCTTGGGAGTCGAACACTGAAGCTTTCTTT. The rearrangement joins TRBV11-1 to TRBJ1-1; no reliable D call. Germline-derived CDR1 and CDR2 are SGHAT and FQDESV (reference sequence). Deletions cut 5 bases from V and 1 base from J, with 11 bases between. The CDR3 consists of 14 residues.

The chain joins TRBV4-1 to TRBJ2-3; 11 bases line up with TRBD2. J gave up 0 bases and V 4 bases, and 6 bases lay outside the gene matches. The CDR3 runs to 17 residues. Per germline, CDR1 MGHRA and CDR2 YSYEKL. In nucleotides, the CDR3 is TGCGCCAGCAGCCCCCTGACTAGCGGGAAGAGCACAGATACGCAGTATTTT. Its translation is CASSPLTSGKSTDTQYF.

The chain employs TRBV9 and TRBJ1-3; 9 bases match TRBD1. This CDR3 has 18 amino acids. Germline V gene data show CDR1 as SGDLS and CDR2 as YYNGEE. Germline trimming cut 2 bases from V and 0 bases from J; bases unmatched to any gene: 9. CDR3 DNA: TGTGCCAGCAGCGTCCTACCGGGACAGGGAGCCTCTGGAAACACCATATATTTT. Residues: CASSVLPGQGASGNTIYF.

The V gene is TRBV4-3, the J gene TRBJ2-5; 8 bases map to TRBD1. Germline V CDR1 and CDR2: LGHNA, YSLEER. The CDR3 length is 15 residues. J gave up 5 bases and V 1 base, and 6 bases lay outside the gene matches. CDR3 amino acids: CASSQVPSGGETQYF. CDR3 in DNA: TGCGCCAGCAGCCAAGTGCCCTCAGGGGGCGAGACCCAGTACTTC.

The rearrangement joins TRBV14 to TRBJ1-4; a weak D match, TRBD1 (6 bases). The CDR3 extends over 16 amino acids. Deletions cut 4 bases from V and 4 bases from J, with 16 bases between. Germline CDR1 reads SGHDN; CDR2 reads FVKESK. CDR3 sequence reads: CASSRKLTGDNEKLFF. Here the CDR3 DNA reads TGTGCCAGCAGCCGGAAGTTGACAGGAGATAATGAAAAACTGTTTTTT. The whole variable domain, remainder taken from reference TRBV14 and TRBJ1-4, is EAGVTQFPSHSVIEKGQTVTLRCDPISGHDNLYWYRRVMGKEIKFLLHFVKESKQDESGMPNNRFLAERTGGTYSTLKVQPAELEDSGVYFCASSRKLTGDNEKLFFGSGTQLSVL.

The chain uses TRBV19 and TRBJ1-2, with TRBD1 identical over 9 bases. Germline CDR1 and CDR2: LNHDA and SQIVND (reference sequence). The length of the CDR3 is 15 residues. V lost 4 bases to trimming and J lost 2 bases; unmatched junction nucleotides: 5. The CDR3 reads CASSTNRGRNYGYTF. In DNA form, the CDR3 reads TGTGCCAGTAGTACAAACAGGGGGCGCAACTATGGCTACACCTTC.